This T cell receptor beta chain was recorded in a study of blood T cell repertoires in COVID-19. Germline V gene data show CDR1 as SGHAT and CDR2 as FQDESV (reference sequence). The CDR3 contains 16 residues. With 8 bases clipped from V and 3 bases from J, the junction kept 13 bases outside the gene matches. Produced via immunoSEQ multiplex PCR; TCRdb's table is partial and in-frame only. Altogether over 200,000 clones are present, 87% being singletons, with the ten largest covering roughly 2%. The sequence derives from a man between 40 and 49 years old with active or convalescent COVID-19. This chain uses TRBV11-1 with TRBJ1-2; 9 positions match TRBD1. The sequenced material came from peripheral blood. CDR3 amino acids: CASGTKLGQGDYGYTF. DNA of the CDR3: TGTGCCAGCGGGACAAAGCTGGGACAGGGCGACTATGGCTACACCTTC. The whole variable domain, filled in from reference TRBV11-1 and TRBJ1-2, reads EAEVAQSPRYKITEKSQAVAFWCDPISGHATLYWYRQILGQGPELLVQFQDESVVDDSQLPKDRFSAERLKGVDSTLKIQPAELGDSAMYLCASGTKLGQGDYGYTFGSGTRLTVV.